This T cell receptor beta chain was identified in a study of blood T cell repertoires in COVID-19. Per the original methods: Cell counts per sample came from amplifying reference gene primers. Clones were sequenced by immunoSEQ multiplex PCR, and TCRdb holds only the in-frame ones, with some missing. V, J and clone size are taken as reported in that table, and D and trimming were inferred from the DNA itself. The table records about 130,000 clones, nearly 90% of them present only once. The sample holds one count of this clone. V dropped 5 bases and J dropped 10 bases, with 14 bases sitting between them. This CDR3 spans 12 amino acids. Germline V gives CDR1 SNHLY, CDR2 FYNNEI.

Sequencing was done on a sample of peripheral blood. The J gene is TRBJ1-1, the V gene TRBV2, with D possibly matching TRBD1 (6 bases). The clonotype comes from a woman older than 75 with acute or convalescent COVID-19. CDR3 sequence: CASSFTKQGAFF. CDR3 nucleotides: TGTGCCAGCAGTTTTACTAAACAGGGAGCTTTCTTT.